This passage covers 15 T cell receptor beta chains from one sample sequenced in a study of shared clonotypes between healthy human individuals. Generated by immunoSEQ multiplex PCR, the TCRdb table keeps only in-frame clones and is missing some. The sample holds under 130,000 clones, roughly 70% seen once. The sample was memory CD8+ T cells sorted from blood. Noted subset: CD45RO+ cells pooled with CCR7-negative TemRA cells. These TCRs come from a woman aged 30 to 39 in good health.

Many counts were recorded for this clone. The rearrangement uses TRBV15 and TRBJ2-6, with 7 bases identical to TRBD1. V lost 5 bases to trimming and J lost 0 bases; unmatched junction nucleotides: 10. This CDR3 comprises 18 residues. The germline V gene has CDR1 LNHNV and CDR2 YYDKDF (reference sequence). In nucleotides, the CDR3 is TGTGCCACCAGCTCCCACTCACAGGGGAGCTCTGGGGCCAACGTCCTGACTTTC. It translates to CATSSHSQGSSGANVLTF.

This clone has just one count. The chain recombines TRBV9 with TRBJ2-1, with unresolved D. Germline-derived CDR1 and CDR2 are SGDLS and YYNGEE. The V end was cut by 0 bases, the J end by 8 bases, with 6 bases between. The CDR3 contains 12 residues. CDR3 residues: CASSVGGDEQFF. The CDR3 coding sequence is TGTGCCAGCAGCGTAGGTGGGGATGAGCAGTTCTTC.

This chain connects TRBV27 to TRBJ2-1; TRBD2 matches at 14 bases. Germline V gene lookup returns CDR1 MNHEY and CDR2 SMNVEV (reference sequence). The V gene end was trimmed by 6 bases and the J gene end by 6 bases; junction bases not matched to a gene: 13. The CDR3 loop spans 18 amino acids. The CDR3 DNA follows: TGTGCCAGCAGACCCGGGACTAGCGGGAGTATAGGGTCCAATGAGCAGTTCTTC. It translates to CASRPGTSGSIGSNEQFF.

The J gene is TRBJ2-7, the V gene TRBV2; D possibly matches TRBD1 or TRBD2 (5 bases each). The CDR3 is 13 amino acids. CDR1 is SNHLY and CDR2 is FYNNEI in the germline V gene. Between the trimmed V and J ends, which lost 10 bases and 4 bases, there was a span of 17 bases. Written as DNA, the CDR3 is TGTGCCATTGGGGGAGACAGCTTTTACGAGCAGTACTTC. As protein: CAIGGDSFYEQYF. The full variable domain, with the rest looked up from reference TRBV2 and TRBJ2-7, is EPEVTQTPSHQVTQMGQEVILRCVPISNHLYFYWYRQILGQKVEFLVSFYNNEISEKSEIFDDQFSVERPDGSNFTLKIRSTKLEDSAMYFCAIGGDSFYEQYFGPGTRLTVT.

The rearrangement links TRBV27 to TRBJ2-7, with TRBD2 matching 9 bases. Looked up from germline, CDR1 is MNHEY and CDR2 is SMNVEV (reference sequence). J lost 4 bases, V lost 4 bases, and 5 bases had no gene match. The CDR3 covers 14 residues. The CDR3: CASSYAGGSYEQYF. The CDR3 DNA reads as TGTGCCAGCAGTTACGCGGGAGGGAGTTACGAGCAGTACTTC.

The count of this clone is one. The V gene is TRBV21-1, the J gene TRBJ1-5; the table's TRBD1 call for D was not verified on the DNA. TRBV21-1 has pseudogene status. CDR3 length: 21 residues. CDR3 amino acids: CASSNGIWGQGVPFSNQPQHF. The CDR3 bases are TGTGCCAGCAGCAATGGGATCTGGGGACAGGGGGTCCCATTTAGCAATCAGCCCCAGCATTTT.

Remarks on this clone: Since a far larger clone is one base different, this is likely a read error. Other nucleotide sequences in the sample specify the same CDR3. V gene TRBV6-1 combines with J gene TRBJ1-5; D remains ambiguous. Per germline, CDR1 MNHNS and CDR2 SASEGT. The V end was cut by 6 bases, the J end by 15 bases, with 15 bases between. CDR3 length equals 11 residues. The CDR3 loop reads CASSETPFSHF. CDR3 DNA: TGTGCCAGCAGCGAAACTCCCTTTTCGCATTTT.

This rearrangement joins TRBV7-9 to TRBJ2-1; no definite D call. The CDR3 runs 14 residues. Looked up from germline, CDR1 is SEHNR and CDR2 is FQNEAQ (reference sequence). V dropped 4 bases and J dropped 7 bases, with 14 bases sitting between them. In DNA, the CDR3 is TGTGCCAGCAGCTCGGTGCGTAGCCCGAATGAGCAGTTCTTC. The encoded protein is CASSSVRSPNEQFF.

The chain employs TRBV6-4 and TRBJ2-3; 10 bases line up with TRBD2. J was trimmed by 1 base and V by 3 bases; bases with no gene match: 1. This CDR3 region has 15 residues. Germline V gives CDR1 MRHNA, CDR2 SNTAGT. CDR3 region: CASSEGLAGTDTQYF. The CDR3, as DNA: TGTGCCAGCAGTGAAGGACTAGCGGGCACAGATACGCAGTATTTT.

The chain joins TRBV11-2 to TRBJ2-7, with D possibly matching TRBD2 (7 bases). From germline, CDR1 is SGHAT and CDR2 FQNNGV. The V and J ends lost 5 bases and 2 bases respectively, with 13 bases between them. There are 14 residues in the CDR3. The CDR3 is CASSPPGGPYEQYF. The CDR3 DNA follows: TGTGCCAGCAGCCCCCCGGGGGGCCCCTACGAGCAGTACTTC. The complete variable domain, with remaining parts taken from reference TRBV11-2 and TRBJ2-7, reads EAGVAQSPRYKIIEKRQSVAFWCNPISGHATLYWYQQILGQGPKLLIQFQNNGVVDDSQLPKDRFSAERLKGVDSTLKIQPAKLEDSAVYLCASSPPGGPYEQYFGPGTRLTVT.

A single count supports this clone. V gene TRBV9 combines with J gene TRBJ2-7; TRBD2 might be the D (6 bases). The CDR3 sequence is 15 residues long. With 4 bases removed from V and 4 bases from J, the gap between germline ends came to 18 bases. Germline CDR1 and CDR2: SGDLS and YYNGEE. The CDR3 DNA reads TGTGCCAGCAGCCCAGTCGGCGGGATAACTTACGAGCAGTACTTC. It yields the protein CASSPVGGITYEQYF. Complete variable domain (other parts from reference TRBV9 and TRBJ2-7): DSGVTQTPKHLITATGQRVTLRCSPRSGDLSVYWYQQSLDQGLQFLIQYYNGEERAKGNILERFSAQQFPDLHSELNLSSLELGDSALYFCASSPVGGITYEQYFGPGTRLTVT.

This clone was counted once. CDR3 protein: CATSRGNYPNYEQYF. The CDR3, as DNA: TGTGCCACCAGCAGAGGGAACTATCCCAACTACGAGCAGTACTTC. The chain uses TRBV15 and TRBJ2-7; D not resolved. The CDR3 is 15 amino acids. V was pared by 1 base and J by 3 bases, with 13 bases between. Germline V gene lookup returns CDR1 LNHNV and CDR2 YYDKDF (reference sequence).

V and J are TRBV7-9 and TRBJ2-1, with D hard to call. Trimming pared 5 bases from V and 7 bases from J, leaving 9 bases between. The germline V gene encodes CDR1 SEHNR and CDR2 FQNEAQ (reference sequence). This CDR3 is 12 amino acids long. CDR3 sequence: CASSQQRNEQFF. CDR3 nucleotides: TGTGCCAGCAGCCAACAGAGGAATGAGCAGTTCTTC.

This clone was detected once. CDR3 amino acids: CASSSRDRISYEQYF. In DNA, the CDR3 is TGTGCCAGCAGCTCTAGGGACAGGATCTCCTACGAGCAGTACTTC. The chain combines TRBV7-8 with TRBJ2-7; 8 nucleotides line up with TRBD1. With V trimmed by 4 bases and J by 0 bases, 5 bases remained unmatched. This CDR3 is 15 amino acids long. Germline-derived CDR1 and CDR2 are SGHVS and FQNEAQ.

The V and J genes are TRBV6-6 and TRBJ2-4, with a possible D match to TRBD1 (6 bases). Germline loops: CDR1 MNHNY, CDR2 SVGAGI (reference sequence). V was pared by 4 bases and J by 10 bases, with 14 bases between. The CDR3 has 13 residues. CDR3 DNA: TGTGCCAGCAGTTCCCGGGACACCACTATTCAGTACTTC. Protein product: CASSSRDTTIQYF.